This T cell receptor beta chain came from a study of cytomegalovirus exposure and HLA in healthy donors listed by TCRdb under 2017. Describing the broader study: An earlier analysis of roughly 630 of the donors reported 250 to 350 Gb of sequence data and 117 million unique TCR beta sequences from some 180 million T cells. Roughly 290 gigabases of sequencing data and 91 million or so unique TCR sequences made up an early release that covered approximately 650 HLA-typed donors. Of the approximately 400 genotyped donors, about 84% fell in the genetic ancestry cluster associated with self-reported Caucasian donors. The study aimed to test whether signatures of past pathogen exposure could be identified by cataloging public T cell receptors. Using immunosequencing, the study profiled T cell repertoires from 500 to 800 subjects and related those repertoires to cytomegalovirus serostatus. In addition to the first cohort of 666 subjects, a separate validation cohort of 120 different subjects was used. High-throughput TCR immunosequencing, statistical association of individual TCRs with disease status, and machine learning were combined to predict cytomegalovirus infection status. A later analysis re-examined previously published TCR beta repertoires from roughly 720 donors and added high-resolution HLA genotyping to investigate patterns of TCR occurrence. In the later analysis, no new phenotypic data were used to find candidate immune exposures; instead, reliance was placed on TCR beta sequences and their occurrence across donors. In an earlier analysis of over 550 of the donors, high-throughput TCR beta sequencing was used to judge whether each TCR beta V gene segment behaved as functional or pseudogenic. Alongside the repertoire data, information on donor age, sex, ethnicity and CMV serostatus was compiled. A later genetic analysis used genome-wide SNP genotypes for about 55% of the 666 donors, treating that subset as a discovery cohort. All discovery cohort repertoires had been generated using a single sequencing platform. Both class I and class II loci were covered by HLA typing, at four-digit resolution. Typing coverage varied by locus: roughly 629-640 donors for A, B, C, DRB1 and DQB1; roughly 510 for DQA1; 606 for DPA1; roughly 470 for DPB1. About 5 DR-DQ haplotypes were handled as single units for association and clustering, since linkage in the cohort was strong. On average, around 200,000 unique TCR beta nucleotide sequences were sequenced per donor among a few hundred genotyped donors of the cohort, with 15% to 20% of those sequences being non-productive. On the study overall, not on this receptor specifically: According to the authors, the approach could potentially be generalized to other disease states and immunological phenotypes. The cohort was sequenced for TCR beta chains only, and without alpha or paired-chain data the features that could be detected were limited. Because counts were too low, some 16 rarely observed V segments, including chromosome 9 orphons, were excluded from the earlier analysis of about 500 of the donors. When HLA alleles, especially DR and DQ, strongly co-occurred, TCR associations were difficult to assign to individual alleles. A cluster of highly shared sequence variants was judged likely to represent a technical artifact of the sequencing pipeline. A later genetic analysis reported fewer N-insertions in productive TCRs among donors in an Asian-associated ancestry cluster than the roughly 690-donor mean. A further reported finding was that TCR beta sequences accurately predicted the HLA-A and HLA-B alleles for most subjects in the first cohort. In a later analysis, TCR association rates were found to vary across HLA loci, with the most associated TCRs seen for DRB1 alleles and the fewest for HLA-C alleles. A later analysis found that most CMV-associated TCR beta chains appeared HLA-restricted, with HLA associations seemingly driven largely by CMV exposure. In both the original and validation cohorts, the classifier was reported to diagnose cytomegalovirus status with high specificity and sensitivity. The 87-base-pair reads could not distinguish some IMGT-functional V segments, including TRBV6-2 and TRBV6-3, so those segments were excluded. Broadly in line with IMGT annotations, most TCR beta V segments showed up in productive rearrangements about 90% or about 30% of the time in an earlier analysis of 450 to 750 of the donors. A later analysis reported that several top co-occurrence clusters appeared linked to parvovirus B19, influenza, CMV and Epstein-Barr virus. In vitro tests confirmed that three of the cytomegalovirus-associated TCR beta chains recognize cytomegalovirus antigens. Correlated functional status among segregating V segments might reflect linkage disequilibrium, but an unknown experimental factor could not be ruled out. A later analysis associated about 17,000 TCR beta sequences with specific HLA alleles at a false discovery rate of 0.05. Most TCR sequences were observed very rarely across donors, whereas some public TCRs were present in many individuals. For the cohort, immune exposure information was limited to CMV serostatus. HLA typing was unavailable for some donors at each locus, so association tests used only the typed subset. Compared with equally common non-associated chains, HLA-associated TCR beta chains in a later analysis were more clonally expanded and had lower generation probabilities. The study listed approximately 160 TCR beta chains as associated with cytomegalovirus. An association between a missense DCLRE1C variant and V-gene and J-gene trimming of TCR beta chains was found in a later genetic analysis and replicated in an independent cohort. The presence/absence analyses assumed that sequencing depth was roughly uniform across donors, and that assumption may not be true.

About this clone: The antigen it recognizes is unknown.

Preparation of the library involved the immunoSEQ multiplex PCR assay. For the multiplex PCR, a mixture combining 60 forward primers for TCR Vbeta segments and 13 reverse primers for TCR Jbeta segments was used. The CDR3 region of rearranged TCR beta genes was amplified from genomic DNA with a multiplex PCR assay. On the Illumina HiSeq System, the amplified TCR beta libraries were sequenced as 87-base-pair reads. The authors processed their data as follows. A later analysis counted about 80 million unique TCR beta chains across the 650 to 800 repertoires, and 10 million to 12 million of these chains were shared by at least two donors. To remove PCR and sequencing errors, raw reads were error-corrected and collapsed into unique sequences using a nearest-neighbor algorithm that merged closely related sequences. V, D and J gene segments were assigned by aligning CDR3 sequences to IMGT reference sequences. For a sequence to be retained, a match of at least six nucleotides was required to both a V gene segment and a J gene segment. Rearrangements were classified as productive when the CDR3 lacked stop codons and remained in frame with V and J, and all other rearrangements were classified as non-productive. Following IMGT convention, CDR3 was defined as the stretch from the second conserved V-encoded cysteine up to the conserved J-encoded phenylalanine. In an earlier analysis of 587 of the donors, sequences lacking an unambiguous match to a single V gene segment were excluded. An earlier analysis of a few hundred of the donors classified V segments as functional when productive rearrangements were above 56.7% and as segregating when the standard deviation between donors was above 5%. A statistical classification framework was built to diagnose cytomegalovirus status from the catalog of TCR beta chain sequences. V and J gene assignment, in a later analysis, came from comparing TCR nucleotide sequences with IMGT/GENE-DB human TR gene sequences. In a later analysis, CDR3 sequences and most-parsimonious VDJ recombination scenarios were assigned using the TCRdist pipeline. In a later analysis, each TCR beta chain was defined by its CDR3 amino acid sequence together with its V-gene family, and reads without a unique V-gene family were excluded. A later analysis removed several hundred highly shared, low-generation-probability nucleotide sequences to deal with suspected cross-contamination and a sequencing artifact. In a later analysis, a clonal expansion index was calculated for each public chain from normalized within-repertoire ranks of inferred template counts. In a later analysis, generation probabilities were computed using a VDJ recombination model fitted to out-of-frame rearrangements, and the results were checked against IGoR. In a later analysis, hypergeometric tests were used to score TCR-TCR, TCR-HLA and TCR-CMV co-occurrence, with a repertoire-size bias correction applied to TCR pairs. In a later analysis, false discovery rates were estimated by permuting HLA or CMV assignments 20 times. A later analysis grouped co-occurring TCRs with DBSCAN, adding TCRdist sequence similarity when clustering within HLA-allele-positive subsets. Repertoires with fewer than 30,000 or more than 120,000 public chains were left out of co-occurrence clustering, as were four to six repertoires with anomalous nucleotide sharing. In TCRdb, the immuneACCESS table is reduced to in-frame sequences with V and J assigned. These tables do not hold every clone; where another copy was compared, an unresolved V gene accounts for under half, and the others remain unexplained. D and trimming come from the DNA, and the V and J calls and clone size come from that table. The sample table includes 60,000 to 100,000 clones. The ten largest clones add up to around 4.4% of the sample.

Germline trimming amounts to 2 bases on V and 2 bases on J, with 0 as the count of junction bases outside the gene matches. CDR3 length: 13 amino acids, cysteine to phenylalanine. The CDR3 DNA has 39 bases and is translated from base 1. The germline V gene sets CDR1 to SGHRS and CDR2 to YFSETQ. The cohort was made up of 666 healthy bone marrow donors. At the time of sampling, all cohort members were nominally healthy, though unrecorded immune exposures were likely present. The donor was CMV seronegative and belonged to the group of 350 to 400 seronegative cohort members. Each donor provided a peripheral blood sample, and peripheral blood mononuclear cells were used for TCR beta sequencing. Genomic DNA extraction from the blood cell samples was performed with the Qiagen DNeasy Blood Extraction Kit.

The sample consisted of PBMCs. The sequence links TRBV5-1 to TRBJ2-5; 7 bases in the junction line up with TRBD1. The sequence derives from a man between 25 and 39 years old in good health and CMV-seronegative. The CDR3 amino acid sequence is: CASSLQGQETQYF. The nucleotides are TGCGCCAGCAGCTTACAGGGGCAAGAGACCCAGTACTTC.